The 25 T cell receptor beta chains below were found in one sample sequenced in a study of shared clonotypes between healthy human individuals. Profiled with immunoSEQ multiplex PCR; TCRdb holds only in-frame clones, not every one. The data hold about 1.1 million clones, with approximately 80% observed a single time. Sequencing input: memory CD4+ T cells from PBMCs. Specified subset: CD45RA-negative fraction. These receptors all stem from a man aged 18 to 29 in good health. Some clones in this sample may be carry-over from other donors' samples.

The CDR3: CASSLGDRNGELFF. In DNA form, the CDR3 reads TGCGCCAGCAGCTTGGGAGACAGGAACGGGGAGCTGTTTTTT. The rearrangement links TRBV5-1 to TRBJ2-2; D is possibly TRBD1 (6 bases). This CDR3 spans 14 amino acids. Germline loops: CDR1 SGHRS, CDR2 YFSETQ. V was clipped by 0 bases and J by 7 bases, with 10 bases between them.

The chain combines TRBV2 with TRBJ2-1; the D gene is possibly TRBD1 (6 bases). The ends were cut back, 4 bases at V and 0 bases at J, with 13 bases in the middle. Germline V CDR1 and CDR2: SNHLY, FYNNEI. The CDR3 sequence is 16 residues long. The CDR3 sequence: CASSGSTGPSYNEQFF. CDR3 in DNA: TGTGCCAGCAGTGGATCGACAGGCCCCTCCTACAATGAGCAGTTCTTC.

This chain uses TRBV21-1 with TRBJ2-1; TRBD2 is the table's D call, not checked against the DNA. TRBV21-1 constitutes a pseudogene. The CDR3 runs 17 residues. Here the CDR3 reads CASSKAEAGMNYNEQFF. The CDR3 DNA reads TGTGCCAGCAGCAAAGCGGAGGCGGGAATGAACTACAATGAGCAGTTCTTC.

The V call is TRBV7-9, the J call TRBJ2-3; D gene ambiguous. Trimming pared 5 bases from V and 2 bases from J, leaving 20 bases between. The germline gives CDR1 SEHNR, CDR2 FQNEAQ (reference sequence). This CDR3 contains 17 residues. The CDR3 coding sequence is TGTGCCAGCAGCCGTATGATCGGGTCCTACTACACAGATACGCAGTATTTT. The encoded protein is CASSRMIGSYYTDTQYF.

This clone occurred a few times. This sequence joins TRBV5-1 and TRBJ2-1, with TRBD2 as a possible D gene (6 bases). Germline assignment: CDR1 SGHRS and CDR2 YFSETQ. The length of the CDR3 is 17 residues. Trimming took off 0 bases at V and 0 bases at J, with 13 bases between the two ends. The CDR3 region is CASSLGAVGSSYNEQFF. In nucleotides, the CDR3 is TGCGCCAGCAGCTTGGGAGCGGTCGGGAGCTCCTACAATGAGCAGTTCTTC.

This clone was found many times. The CDR3 spells CASSDVFRTDGYTF. CDR3 DNA: TGTGCCAGCTCCGACGTCTTCAGGACAGATGGCTACACCTTC. This sequence joins TRBV2 and TRBJ1-2; D may be TRBD1 (6 bases). V was trimmed by 8 bases and J by 6 bases, leaving 19 bases between them. The CDR3 length is 14 residues. In germline, CDR1 is SNHLY, CDR2 FYNNEI.

A word on this clone: The sample has other DNA sequences that encode this CDR3 too. V usage is TRBV19 and J usage is TRBJ1-5; D ambiguous. CDR1 and CDR2 from the germline V gene are LNHDA and SQIVND (reference sequence). This CDR3 contains 12 residues. The V end was cut by 2 bases, the J end by 4 bases, with 3 bases between. The CDR3: CASSITNQPQHF. CDR3 nucleotide sequence: TGTGCCAGTAGTATAACGAATCAGCCCCAGCATTTT.

The rearrangement joins TRBV5-5 to TRBJ1-1, with TRBD1 identical over 7 bases. V was pared by 3 bases and J by 0 bases, with 5 bases of the junction left unmatched. Germline CDR1 is SGHKS and CDR2 is YYEKEE (reference sequence). The CDR3 has 15 amino acids. The CDR3 spells CASSSTGILNTEAFF. The CDR3 coding sequence is TGTGCCAGCAGCTCGACAGGGATACTGAACACTGAAGCTTTCTTT.

The chain recombines TRBV5-5 with TRBJ1-5; the D is unclear. The CDR3 runs 15 residues. Trimming took 4 bases from V and 5 from J, leaving 16 bases between them. The germline gives CDR1 SGHKS, CDR2 YYEKEE (reference sequence). This chain's CDR3 is CASSVYSESDQPQHF. For the CDR3, the DNA is TGTGCCAGCAGCGTATATTCGGAGTCAGATCAGCCCCAGCATTTT.

For this clone: At one end, the junction sequence differs from germline, possibly due to a read error. The chain combines TRBV18 with TRBJ2-1, with 8 nucleotides matching TRBD1. The CDR3 runs to 12 residues. Germline V gene sequence: CDR1 KGHSH, CDR2 LQKENI. CDR3 DNA: TGTGCCAGCTCACCACAGGCAGGGGGCACCCTCTTC. It yields the protein CASSPQAGGTLF.

The chain is built from TRBV5-1 and TRBJ2-5; TRBD1 matches at 7 bases. V lost 1 base, J lost 5 bases, and 11 bases stayed unmatched. Germline V gene data show CDR1 as SGHRS and CDR2 as YFSETQ. This CDR3 spans 16 amino acids. The CDR3 DNA sequence: TGCGCCAGCAGCTTGTCCTTGTTAGGGGGCATGGAGACCCAGTACTTC. Amino acids: CASSLSLLGGMETQYF. Full variable domain (rest looked up from reference TRBV5-1 and TRBJ2-5): KAGVTQTPRYLIKTRGQQVTLSCSPISGHRSVSWYQQTPGQGLQFLFEYFSETQRNKGNFPGRFSGRQFSNSRSEMNVSTLELGDSALYLCASSLSLLGGMETQYFGPGTRLLVL.

The chain recombines TRBV7-2 with TRBJ2-2, with 7 bases fitting TRBD2. This CDR3 spans 17 amino acids. The germline V gene encodes CDR1 SGHTA and CDR2 FQGNSA. The V and J ends lost 1 base and 7 bases, in that order; junction bases with no gene match: 12. CDR3 in amino acids: CASSLGMLAEAVGELFF. The CDR3 DNA follows: TGTGCCAGCAGCTTAGGAATGCTAGCGGAGGCGGTCGGGGAGCTGTTTTTT.

This clone was observed many times. V usage is TRBV29-1 and J usage is TRBJ2-5; no clear D gene. Germline V CDR1 and CDR2: SQVTM, ANQGSEA. Trimming removed 4 bases at V and 2 bases at J, with 20 bases between. CDR3 length equals 16 residues. CDR3 nucleotides: TGCAGCGTTGGGTCCGCCGGTAGGGCGGTTCAAGAGACCCAGTACTTC. This encodes CSVGSAGRAVQETQYF.

The table lists this clone with a few counts. V gene TRBV30 combines with J gene TRBJ2-7; the D gene is possibly TRBD1 (5 bases). V shed 1 base and J shed 7 bases, with 11 bases lying between them. This CDR3 has 12 amino acids. The germline gives CDR1 GTSNPN, CDR2 SVGIG (reference sequence). As DNA, the CDR3 is TGTGCCTGGAGTGCACAGGTGGGAGAGCAGTACTTC. Protein: CAWSAQVGEQYF.

The rearrangement links TRBV11-3 to TRBJ2-3; D is tentatively TRBD1 or TRBD2 (5 bases each). The V end was cut by 6 bases, the J end by 2 bases, with 15 bases between. The CDR3 has 15 amino acids. CDR1 and CDR2 (germline): SGHNT, YENEEA. The CDR3, as DNA: TGTGCCAGCAGTACCGGGACGGCCTCCACAGATACGCAGTATTTT. Amino acids: CASSTGTASTDTQYF.

Many counts were recorded for this clone. The V call is TRBV4-3, the J call TRBJ2-3; 14 bases match TRBD2. J was trimmed by 7 bases and V by 0 bases; bases with no gene match: 6. CDR3 size: 17 residues. Germline V gene lookup returns CDR1 LGHNA and CDR2 YSLEER. Written as DNA, the CDR3 is TGCGCCAGCAGCCAAGACCCCGGGACTAGCGGGAGTTATACGCAGTATTTT. Residues: CASSQDPGTSGSYTQYF.

The V gene is TRBV7-2, the J gene TRBJ2-3; D perhaps matches TRBD1 (6 bases). The ends were cut back, 1 base at V and 3 bases at J, with 8 bases in the middle. The CDR3 is 14 residues long. Germline CDR1 reads SGHTA; CDR2 reads FQGNSA. CDR3 in amino acids: CASSLGTGTDTQYF. The CDR3 coding sequence is TGTGCCAGCAGCTTAGGCACAGGGACAGATACGCAGTATTTT.

J is TRBJ1-4 and V is TRBV21-1. TRBV21-1 is designated a pseudogene. There are 12 residues in the CDR3. CDR3 sequence reads: CASIRLDEKLFF. CDR3 coding DNA: TGTGCCAGCATCCGGCTCGATGAAAAACTGTTTTTT.

Only a few counts were recorded for this clone. This sequence joins TRBV18 and TRBJ2-1, with D unclear. CDR1 and CDR2 (germline): KGHSH, LQKENI. V dropped 2 bases and J dropped 7 bases, with 9 bases sitting between them. The CDR3 has 13 amino acids. CDR3 bases: TGTGCCAGCTCACCAAGGCAGATAAATGAGCAGTTCTTC. Its translation is CASSPRQINEQFF.

The chain couples TRBV29-1 to TRBJ1-4; TRBD1 is a possible D gene (5 bases). The V gene lost 6 bases and the J gene lost 2 bases, with 16 bases spanning the gap. Germline V gene data show CDR1 as SQVTM and CDR2 as ANQGSEA. The CDR3 totals 15 residues. As DNA, the CDR3 is TGCAGCGTCAACAGCCCAGGGTCCACTAATGAAAAACTGTTTTTT. Translating it yields CSVNSPGSTNEKLFF.

The chain joins TRBV5-6 to TRBJ2-5; unclear D gene. The CDR3 extends over 13 amino acids. The V gene lost 0 bases and the J gene lost 1 base, with 4 bases spanning the gap. Germline lookup yields CDR1 SGHDT and CDR2 YYEEEE. CDR3: CASSLGLQETQYF. The DNA for the CDR3 is TGTGCCAGCAGCTTGGGACTCCAAGAGACCCAGTACTTC.

J is TRBJ2-6 and V is TRBV6-1; D call uncertain. CDR1 is MNHNS and CDR2 is SASEGT in the germline V gene. The germline V and J ends were trimmed by 7 bases and 4 bases, with 5 bases remaining between them. The CDR3 runs to 12 residues. The CDR3: CASKQGANVLTF. CDR3 in DNA: TGTGCCAGCAAGCAAGGGGCCAACGTCCTGACTTTC.

J is TRBJ2-2 and V is TRBV30, with 7 bases matching TRBD2. CDR1 and CDR2 (germline): GTSNPN, SVGIG (reference sequence). The CDR3 length is 18 residues. The V and J ends lost 0 bases and 4 bases, in that order; junction bases with no gene match: 14. Here the CDR3 reads CAWSVIRWDYRSTGELFF. DNA for the CDR3: TGTGCCTGGAGTGTAATTAGATGGGACTATAGGAGCACCGGGGAGCTGTTTTTT.

CDR3 residues: CASSSRARSGANVLTF. As DNA, the CDR3 is TGTGCCAGCAGCTCCAGGGCTCGCTCTGGGGCCAACGTCCTGACTTTC. The chain recombines TRBV7-3 with TRBJ2-6, with TRBD1 as a possible D gene (5 bases). V lost 4 bases, J lost 0 bases, and 10 bases lay in between. The CDR3 totals 16 residues. Germline-derived CDR1 and CDR2 are SGHTA and FQGTGA.

This chain links TRBV29-1 with TRBJ2-7, with D hard to call. CDR1 and CDR2 from the germline V gene are SQVTM and ANQGSEA. This CDR3 region has 13 residues. V lost 0 bases and J lost 6, with 12 bases in between. This CDR3 is CSVEDPRTLEQYF. The CDR3 coding sequence is TGCAGCGTTGAAGATCCCCGGACGCTCGAGCAGTACTTC.